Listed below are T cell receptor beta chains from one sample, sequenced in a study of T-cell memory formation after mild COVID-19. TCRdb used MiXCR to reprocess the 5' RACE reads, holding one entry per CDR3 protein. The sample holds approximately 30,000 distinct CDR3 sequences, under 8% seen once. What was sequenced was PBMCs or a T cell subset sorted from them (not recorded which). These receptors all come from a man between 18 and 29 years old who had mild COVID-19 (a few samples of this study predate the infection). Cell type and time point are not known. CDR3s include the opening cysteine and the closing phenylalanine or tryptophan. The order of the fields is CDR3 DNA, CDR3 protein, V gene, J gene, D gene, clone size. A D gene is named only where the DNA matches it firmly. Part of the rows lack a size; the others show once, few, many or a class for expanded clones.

TGTGCCAGCAGTTACTCAGGGGACACCGGGGAGCTGTTTTTT	CASSYSGDTGELFF	TRBV6-2/TRBV6-3	TRBJ2-2	NA	many
TGTGCCAGCAGCCAAGGAACCTCTTGGGAGACCCAGTACTTC	CASSQGTSWETQYF	TRBV14	TRBJ2-5	NA	NA
TGTGCCAGCAGCTTAGCGAGGGACGGGGGGGCCAAAAACATTCAGTACTTC	CASSLARDGGAKNIQYF	TRBV7-2	TRBJ2-4	TRBD2	many
TGCGCCAGCAGCTTGGTTGGCCCTGGAAACACCATATATTTT	CASSLVGPGNTIYF	TRBV5-1	TRBJ1-3	NA	many
TGTGCCAGCAGCGACGCCCAAGGCCCCGGGTATGGCTACACCTTC	CASSDAQGPGYGYTF	TRBV7-2	TRBJ1-2	NA	many
TGCGCCAGCAGCTTCGGTAGGGTCCCAGATACGCAGTATTTT	CASSFGRVPDTQYF	TRBV5-1	TRBJ2-3	NA	many
TGTGCCAGCAGCCAAGATTTAGGGGGGGCCCCAGATACGCAGTATTTT	CASSQDLGGAPDTQYF	TRBV4-2	TRBJ2-3	NA	many
TGTGCCAGCAGCTTAGGGACTAGCGGGGCGAATGAGCAGTTCTTC	CASSLGTSGANEQFF	TRBV7-8	TRBJ2-1	TRBD2	many
TGTGCCAGCAGAAGGTATCGGGACAGATCTTATTCTGGGGCCAACGTCCTGACTTTC	CASRRYRDRSYSGANVLTF	TRBV7-2	TRBJ2-6	TRBD1	few
TGTGCCAGCAGCGATTCTGACAGGGGTCTCGCTGAAGCTTTCTTT	CASSDSDRGLAEAFF	TRBV9	TRBJ1-1	TRBD1	many
TGCGCCAGCAGCCCAACCGGGACAGTAGTTAATGAAAAACTGTTTTTT	CASSPTGTVVNEKLFF	TRBV4-1	TRBJ1-4	TRBD1	few
TGCGCCAGCGCACCAGGGGGCGGCAATCAGCCCCAGCATTTT	CASAPGGGNQPQHF	TRBV5-1	TRBJ1-5	TRBD1	NA
TGTGCCACCAGTGTCGGGGGGGCGGATTCAGCCCAGCATTTT	CATSVGGADSAQHF	TRBV24-1	TRBJ1-5	NA	few
TGCAGTCCTTACAGAGGGGGCGGAAGATACGAGCAGTACTTC	CSPYRGGGRYEQYF	TRBV20-1	TRBJ2-7	TRBD1	many
TGTGCCAGCACCCTGAGGCTATTGGACGAGACCCAGTACTTC	CASTLRLLDETQYF	TRBV12-3/TRBV12-4	TRBJ2-5	NA	many
TGTGCCAGCAGTTTCAATGCCGTGGGGGGCCAAGATGAGCAGTTCTTC	CASSFNAVGGQDEQFF	TRBV12-3/TRBV12-4	TRBJ2-1	NA	many
TGTGCCAGCAGTCCCACTAGCACAGATACGCAGTATTTT	CASSPTSTDTQYF	TRBV7-6	TRBJ2-3	NA	many